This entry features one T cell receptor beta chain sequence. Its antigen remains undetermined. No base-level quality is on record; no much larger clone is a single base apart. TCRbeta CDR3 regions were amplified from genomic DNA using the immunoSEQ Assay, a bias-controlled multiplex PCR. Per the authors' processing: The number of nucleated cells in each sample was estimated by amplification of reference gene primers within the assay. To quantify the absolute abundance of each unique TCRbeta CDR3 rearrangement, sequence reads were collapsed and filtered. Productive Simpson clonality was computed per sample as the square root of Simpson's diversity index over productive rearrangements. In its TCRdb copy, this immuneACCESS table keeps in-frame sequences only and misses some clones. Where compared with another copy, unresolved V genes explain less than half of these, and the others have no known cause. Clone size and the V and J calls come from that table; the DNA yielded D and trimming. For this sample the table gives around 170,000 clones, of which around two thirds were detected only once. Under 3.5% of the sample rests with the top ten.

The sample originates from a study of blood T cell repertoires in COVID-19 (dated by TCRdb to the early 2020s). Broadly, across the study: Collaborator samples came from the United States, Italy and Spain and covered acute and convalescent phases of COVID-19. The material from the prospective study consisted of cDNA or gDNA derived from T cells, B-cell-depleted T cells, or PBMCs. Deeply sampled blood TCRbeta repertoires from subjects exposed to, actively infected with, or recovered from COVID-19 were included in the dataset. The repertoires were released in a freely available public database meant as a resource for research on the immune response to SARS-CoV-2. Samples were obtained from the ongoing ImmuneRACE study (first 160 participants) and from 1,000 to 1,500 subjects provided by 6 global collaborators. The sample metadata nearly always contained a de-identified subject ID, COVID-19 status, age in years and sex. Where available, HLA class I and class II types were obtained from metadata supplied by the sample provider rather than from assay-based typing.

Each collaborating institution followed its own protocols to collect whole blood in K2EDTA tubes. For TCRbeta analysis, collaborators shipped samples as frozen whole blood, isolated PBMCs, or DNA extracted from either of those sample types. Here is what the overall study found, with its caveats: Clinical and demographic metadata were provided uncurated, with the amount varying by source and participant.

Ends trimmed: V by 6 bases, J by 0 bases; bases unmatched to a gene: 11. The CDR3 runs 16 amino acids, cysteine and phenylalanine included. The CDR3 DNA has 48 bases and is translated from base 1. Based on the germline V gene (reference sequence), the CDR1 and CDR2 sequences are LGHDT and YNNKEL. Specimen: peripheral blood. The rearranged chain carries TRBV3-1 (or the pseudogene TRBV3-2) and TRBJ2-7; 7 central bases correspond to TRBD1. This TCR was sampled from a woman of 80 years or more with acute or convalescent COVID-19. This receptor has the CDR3 CASSPTGTVSSYEQYF. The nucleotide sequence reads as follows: TGTGCCAGCAGTCCGACCGGGACAGTCTCCTCCTACGAGCAGTACTTC.